This TCR beta chain appears in the sequencing data of a study of spatial heterogeneity in lung cancer. General study points: Ubiquitous expanded tumor TCRs appeared in blood more at resection than follow-up.

Looked up from germline, CDR1 is PRHDT and CDR2 is FYEKMQ (reference sequence). The trim removed 5 bases at V and 3 bases at J, leaving 3 bases unmatched. The CDR3 runs to 13 residues. Time point reported: sample taken at primary tumor resection. The sequenced material consisted of unsorted whole RNA from tumor, nontumor lung or frozen PBMC. Untreated early-stage non-small cell lung cancer patients, 55 to 85 in total, were the donors. Every TCR cDNA molecule bore a unique molecular identifier. TCRdb recomputed calls from the 5' RACE reads with MiXCR, one row per CDR3 protein. The sample includes approximately 52,000 distinct CDR3 sequences, approximately 7% of them seen just once. This clonotype was seen ten or more times. Its cognate antigen is unknown.

This TCR came from a female donor with early-stage non-small cell lung cancer. V usage is TRBV13 and J usage is TRBJ2-5, with 7 bases lining up with TRBD1. This specimen consisted of PBMCs, obtained at surgery. This chain's CDR3 is CASSVGTEETQYF. The CDR3 region has the DNA TGTGCCAGCAGCGTCGGGACAGAAGAGACCCAGTACTTC.